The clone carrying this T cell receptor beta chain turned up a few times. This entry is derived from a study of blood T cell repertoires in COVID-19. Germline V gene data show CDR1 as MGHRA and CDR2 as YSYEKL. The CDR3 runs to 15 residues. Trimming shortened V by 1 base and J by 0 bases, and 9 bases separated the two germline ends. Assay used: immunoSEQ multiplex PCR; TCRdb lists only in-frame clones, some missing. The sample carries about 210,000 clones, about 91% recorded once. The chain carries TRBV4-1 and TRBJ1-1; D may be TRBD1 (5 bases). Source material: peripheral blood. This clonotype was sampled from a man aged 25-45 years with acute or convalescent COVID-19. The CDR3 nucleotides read TGCGCCAGCAGCCAAGCGTCCAGGGTGAACACTGAAGCTTTCTTT. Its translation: CASSQASRVNTEAFF.